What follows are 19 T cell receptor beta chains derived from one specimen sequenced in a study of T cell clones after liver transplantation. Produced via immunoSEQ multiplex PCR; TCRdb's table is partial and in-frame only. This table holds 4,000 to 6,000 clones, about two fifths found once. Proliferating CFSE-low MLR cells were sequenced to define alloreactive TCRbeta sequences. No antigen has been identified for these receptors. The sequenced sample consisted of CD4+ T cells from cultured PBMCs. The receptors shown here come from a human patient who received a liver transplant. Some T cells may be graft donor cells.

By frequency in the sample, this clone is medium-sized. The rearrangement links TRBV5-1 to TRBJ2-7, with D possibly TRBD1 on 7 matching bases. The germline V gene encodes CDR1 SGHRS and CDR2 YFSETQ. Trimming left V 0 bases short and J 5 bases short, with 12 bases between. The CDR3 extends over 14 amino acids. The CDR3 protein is CASSLGQGGDEQYF. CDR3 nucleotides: TGCGCCAGCAGCTTGGGGCAGGGGGGAGACGAGCAGTACTTC.

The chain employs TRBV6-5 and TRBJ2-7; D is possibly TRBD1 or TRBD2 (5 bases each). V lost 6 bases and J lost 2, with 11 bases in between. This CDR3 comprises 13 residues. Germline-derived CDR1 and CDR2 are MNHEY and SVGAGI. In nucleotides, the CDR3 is TGTGCCAGCAGGCCGGGACCAACCTACGAGCAGTACTTC. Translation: CASRPGPTYEQYF.

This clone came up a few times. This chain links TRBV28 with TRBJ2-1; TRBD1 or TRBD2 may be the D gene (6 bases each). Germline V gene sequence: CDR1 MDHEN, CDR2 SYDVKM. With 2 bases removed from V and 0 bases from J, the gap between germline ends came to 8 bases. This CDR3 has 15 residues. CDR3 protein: CASSLPGASYNEQFF. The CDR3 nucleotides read TGTGCCAGCAGTTTACCGGGGGCCTCCTACAATGAGCAGTTCTTC.

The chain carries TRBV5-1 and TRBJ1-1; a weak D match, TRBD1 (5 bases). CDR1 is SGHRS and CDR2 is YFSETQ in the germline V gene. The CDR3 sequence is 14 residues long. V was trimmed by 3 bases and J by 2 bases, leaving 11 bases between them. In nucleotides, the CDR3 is TGCGCCAGCAGCTGGGGGAGCGGTAACACTGAAGCTTTCTTT. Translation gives CASSWGSGNTEAFF.

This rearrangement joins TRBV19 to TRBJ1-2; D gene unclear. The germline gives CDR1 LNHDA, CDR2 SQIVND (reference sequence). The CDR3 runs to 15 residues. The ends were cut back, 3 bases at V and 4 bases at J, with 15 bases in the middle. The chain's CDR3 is CASSISFLGSYGYTF. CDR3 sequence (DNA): TGTGCCAGTAGTATCAGCTTCCTTGGCAGCTATGGCTACACCTTC.

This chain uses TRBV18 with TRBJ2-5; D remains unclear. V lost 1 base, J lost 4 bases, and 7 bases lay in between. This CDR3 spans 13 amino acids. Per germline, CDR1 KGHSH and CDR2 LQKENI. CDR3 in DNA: TGTGCCAGCTCACCACTTCCGGGAGAGACCCAGTACTTC. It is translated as CASSPLPGETQYF.

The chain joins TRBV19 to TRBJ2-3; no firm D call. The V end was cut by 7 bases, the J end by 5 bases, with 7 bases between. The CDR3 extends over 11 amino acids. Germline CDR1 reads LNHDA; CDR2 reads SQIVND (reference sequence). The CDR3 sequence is CASTGRDTQYF. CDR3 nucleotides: TGTGCCAGTACGGGCAGAGATACGCAGTATTTT.

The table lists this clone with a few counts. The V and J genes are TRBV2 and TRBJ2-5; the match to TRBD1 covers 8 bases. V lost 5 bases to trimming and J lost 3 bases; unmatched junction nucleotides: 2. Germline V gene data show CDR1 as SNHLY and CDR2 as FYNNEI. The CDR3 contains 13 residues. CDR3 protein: CASSWGQEETQYF. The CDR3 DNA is TGTGCCAGCAGTTGGGGACAGGAAGAGACCCAGTACTTC. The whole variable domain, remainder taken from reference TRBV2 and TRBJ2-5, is EPEVTQTPSHQVTQMGQEVILRCVPISNHLYFYWYRQILGQKVEFLVSFYNNEISEKSEIFDDQFSVERPDGSNFTLKIRSTKLEDSAMYFCASSWGQEETQYFGPGTRLLVL.

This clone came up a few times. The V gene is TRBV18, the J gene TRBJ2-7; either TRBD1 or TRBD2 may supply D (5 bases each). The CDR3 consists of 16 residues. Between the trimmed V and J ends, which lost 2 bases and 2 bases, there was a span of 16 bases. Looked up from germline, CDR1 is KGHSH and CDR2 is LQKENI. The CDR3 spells CASSPSRDRRAYEQYF. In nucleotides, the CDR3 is TGTGCCAGCTCACCATCACGGGACCGGAGAGCCTACGAGCAGTACTTC.

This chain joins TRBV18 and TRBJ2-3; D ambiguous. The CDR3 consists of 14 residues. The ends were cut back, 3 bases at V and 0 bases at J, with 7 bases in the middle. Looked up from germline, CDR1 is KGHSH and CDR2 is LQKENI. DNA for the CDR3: TGTGCCAGCTCACCTACTCGTAGCACAGATACGCAGTATTTT. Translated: CASSPTRSTDTQYF. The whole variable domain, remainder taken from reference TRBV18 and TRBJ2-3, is NAGVMQNPRHLVRRRGQEARLRCSPMKGHSHVYWYRQLPEEGLKFMVYLQKENIIDESGMPKERFSAEFPKEGPSILRIQQVVRGDSAAYFCASSPTRSTDTQYFGPGTRLTVL.

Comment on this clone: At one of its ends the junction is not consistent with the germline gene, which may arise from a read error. CDR3 region: CASTVGVEAQYF. CDR3 DNA: TGTGCCAGCACGGTTGGGGTAGAGGCCCAGTACTTC. V usage is TRBV6-1 and J usage is TRBJ2-5; D gene uncertain. The CDR3 spans 12 residues. Germline V lookup: CDR1 MNHNS, CDR2 SASEGT.

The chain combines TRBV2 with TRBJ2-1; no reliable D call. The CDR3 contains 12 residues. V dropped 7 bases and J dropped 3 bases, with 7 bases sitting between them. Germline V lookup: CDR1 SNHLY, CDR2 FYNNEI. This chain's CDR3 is CASKRDYNEQFF. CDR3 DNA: TGTGCCAGCAAAAGGGACTACAATGAGCAGTTCTTC.

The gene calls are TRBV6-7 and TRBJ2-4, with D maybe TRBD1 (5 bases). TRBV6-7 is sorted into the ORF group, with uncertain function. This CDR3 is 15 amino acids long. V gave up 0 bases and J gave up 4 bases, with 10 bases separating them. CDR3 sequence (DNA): TGTGCCAGCAGTTACTCGGCAGGGTTAAAAAACATTCAGTACTTC. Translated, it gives CASSYSAGLKNIQYF.

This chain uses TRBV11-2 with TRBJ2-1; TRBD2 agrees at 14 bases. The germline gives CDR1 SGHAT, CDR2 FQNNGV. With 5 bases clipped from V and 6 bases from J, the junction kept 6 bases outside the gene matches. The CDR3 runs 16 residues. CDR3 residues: CASSPMGTSGSNEQFF. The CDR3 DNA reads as TGTGCCAGCAGCCCGATGGGGACTAGCGGGAGCAATGAGCAGTTCTTC. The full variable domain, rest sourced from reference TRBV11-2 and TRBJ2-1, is EAGVAQSPRYKIIEKRQSVAFWCNPISGHATLYWYQQILGQGPKLLIQFQNNGVVDDSQLPKDRFSAERLKGVDSTLKIQPAKLEDSAVYLCASSPMGTSGSNEQFFGPGTRLTVL.

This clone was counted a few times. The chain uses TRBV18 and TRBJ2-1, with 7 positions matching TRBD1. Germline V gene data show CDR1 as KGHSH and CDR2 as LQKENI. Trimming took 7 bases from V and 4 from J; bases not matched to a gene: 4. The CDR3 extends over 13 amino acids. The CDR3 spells CASLRGQYNEQFF. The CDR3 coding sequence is TGTGCCAGCTTAAGGGGACAGTACAATGAGCAGTTCTTC.

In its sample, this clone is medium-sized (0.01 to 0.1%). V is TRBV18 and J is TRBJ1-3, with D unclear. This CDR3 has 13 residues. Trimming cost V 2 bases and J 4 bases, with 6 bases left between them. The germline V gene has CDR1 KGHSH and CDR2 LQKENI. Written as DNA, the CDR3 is TGTGCCAGCTCACCAGTTGGCGGAAACACCATATATTTT. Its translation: CASSPVGGNTIYF.

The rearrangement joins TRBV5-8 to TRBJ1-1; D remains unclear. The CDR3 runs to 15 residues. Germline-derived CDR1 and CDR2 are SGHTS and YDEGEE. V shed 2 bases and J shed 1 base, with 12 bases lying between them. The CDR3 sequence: CASSFLVDGNTEAFF. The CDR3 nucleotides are TGTGCCAGCAGCTTTCTAGTGGACGGGAACACTGAAGCTTTCTTT.

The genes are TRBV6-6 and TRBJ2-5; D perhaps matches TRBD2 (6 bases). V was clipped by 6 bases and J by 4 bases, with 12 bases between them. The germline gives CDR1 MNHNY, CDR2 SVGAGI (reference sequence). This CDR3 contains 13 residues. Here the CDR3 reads CASRTGGLETQYF. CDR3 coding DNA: TGTGCCAGCAGAACAGGAGGGCTAGAGACCCAGTACTTC.

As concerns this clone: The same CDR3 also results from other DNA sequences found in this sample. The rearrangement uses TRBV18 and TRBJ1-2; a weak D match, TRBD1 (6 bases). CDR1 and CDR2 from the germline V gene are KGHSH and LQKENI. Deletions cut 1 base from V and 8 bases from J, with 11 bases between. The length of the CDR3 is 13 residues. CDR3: CASSPLAGEGYTF. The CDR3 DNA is TGTGCCAGCTCACCACTGGCAGGGGAAGGCTACACCTTC.